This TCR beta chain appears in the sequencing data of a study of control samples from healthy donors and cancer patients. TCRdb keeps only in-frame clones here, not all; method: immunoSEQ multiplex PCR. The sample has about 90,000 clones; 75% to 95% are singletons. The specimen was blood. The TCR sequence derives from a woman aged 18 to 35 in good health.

The CDR3 region is CASSLARQGPHEAFF. The CDR3 DNA reads as TGCGCCAGCAGCTTGGCAAGGCAGGGACCGCATGAAGCTTTCTTT. The chain uses TRBV5-1 and TRBJ1-1, with a weak D call TRBD1 (5 bases). V lost 0 bases to trimming and J lost 7 bases, with 16 bases between them. Germline V CDR1 and CDR2: SGHRS, YFSETQ. The CDR3 is 15 amino acids.